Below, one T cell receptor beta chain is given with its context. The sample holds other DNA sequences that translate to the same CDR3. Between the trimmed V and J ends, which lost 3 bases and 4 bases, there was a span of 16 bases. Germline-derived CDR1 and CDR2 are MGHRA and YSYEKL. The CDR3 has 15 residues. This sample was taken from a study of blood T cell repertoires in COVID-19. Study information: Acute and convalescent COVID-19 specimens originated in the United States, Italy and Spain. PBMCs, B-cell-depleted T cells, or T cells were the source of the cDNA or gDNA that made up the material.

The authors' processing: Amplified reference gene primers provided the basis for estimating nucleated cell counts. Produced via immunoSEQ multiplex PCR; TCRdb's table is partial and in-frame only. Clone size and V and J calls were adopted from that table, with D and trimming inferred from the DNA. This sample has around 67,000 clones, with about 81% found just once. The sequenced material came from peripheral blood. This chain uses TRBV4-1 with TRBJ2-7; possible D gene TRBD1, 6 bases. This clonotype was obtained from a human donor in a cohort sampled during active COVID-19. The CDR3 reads CASSQDRDTSYEQYF. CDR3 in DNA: TGCGCCAGCAGCCAGGACCGGGACACCTCATACGAGCAGTACTTC.